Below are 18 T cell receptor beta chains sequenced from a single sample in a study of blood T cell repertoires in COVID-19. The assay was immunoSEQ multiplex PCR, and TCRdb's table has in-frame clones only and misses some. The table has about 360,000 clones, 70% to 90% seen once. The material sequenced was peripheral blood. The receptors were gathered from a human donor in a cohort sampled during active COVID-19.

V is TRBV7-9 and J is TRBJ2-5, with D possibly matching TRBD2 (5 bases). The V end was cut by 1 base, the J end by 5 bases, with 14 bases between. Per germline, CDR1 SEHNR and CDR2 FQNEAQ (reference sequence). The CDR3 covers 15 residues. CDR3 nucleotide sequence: TGTGCCAGCAGCTTAGGGATATTAGGGAGCGAGACCCAGTACTTC. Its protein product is CASSLGILGSETQYF.

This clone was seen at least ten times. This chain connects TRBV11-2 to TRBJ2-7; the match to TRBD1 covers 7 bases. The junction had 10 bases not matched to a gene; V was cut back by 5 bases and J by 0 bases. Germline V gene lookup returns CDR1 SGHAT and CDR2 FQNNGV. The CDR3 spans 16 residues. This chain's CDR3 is CASSRTGQSASYEQYF. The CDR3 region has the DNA TGTGCCAGCAGCCGAACGGGACAGAGTGCCTCCTACGAGCAGTACTTC.

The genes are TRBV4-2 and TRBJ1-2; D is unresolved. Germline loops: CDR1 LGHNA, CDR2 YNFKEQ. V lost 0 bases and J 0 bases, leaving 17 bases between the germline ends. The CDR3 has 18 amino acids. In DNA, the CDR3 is TGTGCCAGCAGCCAAGATTTGCGGCACCGAATAACTAACTATGGCTACACCTTC. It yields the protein CASSQDLRHRITNYGYTF.

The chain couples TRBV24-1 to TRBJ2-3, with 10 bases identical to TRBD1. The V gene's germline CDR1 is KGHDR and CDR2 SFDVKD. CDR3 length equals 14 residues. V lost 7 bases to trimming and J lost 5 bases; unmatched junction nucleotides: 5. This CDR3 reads CATRGTGAQDTQYF. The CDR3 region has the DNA TGTGCCACCAGAGGGACAGGGGCCCAAGATACGCAGTATTTT.

For the CDR3, the DNA is TGTGCCAGCAGCCCTGTCGGGACACTGAATTCACCCCTCCACTTT. Translated: CASSPVGTLNSPLHF. The rearrangement joins TRBV28 to TRBJ1-6; D may be TRBD1 (6 bases). In germline, CDR1 is MDHEN, CDR2 SYDVKM. The V gene lost 6 bases and the J gene lost 7 bases, with 16 bases spanning the gap. The CDR3 is made up of 15 amino acids.

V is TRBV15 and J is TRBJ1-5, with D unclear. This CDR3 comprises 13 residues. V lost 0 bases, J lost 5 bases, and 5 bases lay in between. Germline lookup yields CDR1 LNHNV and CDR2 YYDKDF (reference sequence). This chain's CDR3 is CATSRELDQPQHF. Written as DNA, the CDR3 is TGTGCCACCAGCAGAGAGTTAGATCAGCCCCAGCATTTT.

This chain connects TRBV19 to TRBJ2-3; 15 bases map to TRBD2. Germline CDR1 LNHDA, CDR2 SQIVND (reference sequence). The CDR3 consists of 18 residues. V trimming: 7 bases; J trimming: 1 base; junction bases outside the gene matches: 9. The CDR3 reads CASTIGLAGGAGTDTQYF. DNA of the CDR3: TGTGCCAGTACCATCGGACTAGCGGGGGGGGCGGGCACAGATACGCAGTATTTT. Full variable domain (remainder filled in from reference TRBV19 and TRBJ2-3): DGGITQSPKYLFRKEGQNVTLSCEQNLNHDAMYWYRQDPGQGLRLIYYSQIVNDFQKGDIAEGYSVSREKKESFPLTVTSAQKNPTAFYLCASTIGLAGGAGTDTQYFGPGTRLTVL.

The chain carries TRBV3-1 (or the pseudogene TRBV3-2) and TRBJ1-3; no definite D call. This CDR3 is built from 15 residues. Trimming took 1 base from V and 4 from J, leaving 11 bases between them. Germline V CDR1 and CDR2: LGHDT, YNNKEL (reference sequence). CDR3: CASSQGLGGGNTIYF. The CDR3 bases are TGTGCCAGCAGCCAAGGTCTCGGAGGCGGAAACACCATATATTTT.

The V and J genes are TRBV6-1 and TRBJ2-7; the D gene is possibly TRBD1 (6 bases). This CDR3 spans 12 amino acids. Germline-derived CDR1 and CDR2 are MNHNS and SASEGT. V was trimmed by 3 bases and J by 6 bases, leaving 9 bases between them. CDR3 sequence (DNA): TGTGCCAGCAGTGATACAGGGACCGAGCAGTACTTC. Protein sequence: CASSDTGTEQYF.

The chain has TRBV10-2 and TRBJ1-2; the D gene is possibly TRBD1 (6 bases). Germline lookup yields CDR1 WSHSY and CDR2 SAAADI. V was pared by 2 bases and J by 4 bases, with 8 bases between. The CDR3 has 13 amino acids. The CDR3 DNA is TGCGCCAGCAGTGAGCAGGGGCTCTATGGCTACACCTTC. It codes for CASSEQGLYGYTF.

This CDR3 is CASSFEQPNTEAFF. The CDR3 DNA sequence: TGTGCCAGCAGCTTTGAACAGCCGAACACTGAAGCTTTCTTT. The rearrangement joins TRBV7-9 to TRBJ1-1; D unclear. The CDR3 is 14 residues long. The germline V and J ends were trimmed by 3 bases and 1 base, with 9 bases remaining between them. From germline, CDR1 is SEHNR and CDR2 FQNEAQ (reference sequence).

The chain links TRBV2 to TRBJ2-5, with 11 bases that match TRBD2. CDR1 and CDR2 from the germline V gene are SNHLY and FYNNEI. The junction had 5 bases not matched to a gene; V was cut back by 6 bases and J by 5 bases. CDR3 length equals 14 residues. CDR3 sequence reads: CASRKLAGEETQYF. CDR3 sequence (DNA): TGTGCCAGCAGGAAACTAGCGGGAGAGGAGACCCAGTACTTC.

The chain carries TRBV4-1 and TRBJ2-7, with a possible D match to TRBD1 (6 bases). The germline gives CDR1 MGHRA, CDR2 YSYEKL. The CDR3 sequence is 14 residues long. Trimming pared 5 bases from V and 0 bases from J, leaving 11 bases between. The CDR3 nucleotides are TGCGCCAGCAGCTCGCGACAGGACTCCTACGAGCAGTACTTC. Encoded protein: CASSSRQDSYEQYF.

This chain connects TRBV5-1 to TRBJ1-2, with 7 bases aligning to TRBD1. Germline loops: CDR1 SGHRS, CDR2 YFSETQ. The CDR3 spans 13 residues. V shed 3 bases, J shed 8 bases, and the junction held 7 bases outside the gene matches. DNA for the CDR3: TGCGCCAGCAGCTATGAGGGGGCAGGGGGCTACACCTTC. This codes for CASSYEGAGGYTF.

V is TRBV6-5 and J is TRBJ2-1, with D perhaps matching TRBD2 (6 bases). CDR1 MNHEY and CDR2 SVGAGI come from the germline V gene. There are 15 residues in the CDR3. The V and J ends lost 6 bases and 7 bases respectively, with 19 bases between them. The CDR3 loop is CASSAERREKNEQFF. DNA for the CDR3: TGTGCCAGCAGCGCCGAGAGGAGGGAAAAGAATGAGCAGTTCTTC.

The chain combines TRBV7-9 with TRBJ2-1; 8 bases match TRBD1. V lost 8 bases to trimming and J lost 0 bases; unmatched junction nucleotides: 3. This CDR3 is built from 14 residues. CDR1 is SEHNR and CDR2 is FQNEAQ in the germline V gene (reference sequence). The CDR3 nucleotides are TGTGCCAGCCGGACAGGGAGCTCCTACAATGAGCAGTTCTTC. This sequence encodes CASRTGSSYNEQFF.

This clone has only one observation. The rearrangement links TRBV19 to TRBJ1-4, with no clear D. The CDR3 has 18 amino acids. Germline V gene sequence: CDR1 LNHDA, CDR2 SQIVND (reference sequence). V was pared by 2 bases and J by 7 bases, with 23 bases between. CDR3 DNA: TGTGCCAGTAGTATAATTTGTGCCAGCGGAGTGGTATGTGAAAAACTGTTTTTT. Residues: CASSIICASGVVCEKLFF.

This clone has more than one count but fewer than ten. The CDR3 nucleotides are TGTGCCAGCAGCCTCGGCGGGGGCTTCTCCTACGAGCAGTACTTC. Its protein product is CASSLGGGFSYEQYF. The chain joins TRBV4-2 to TRBJ2-7; the D gene is possibly TRBD2 (7 bases). Germline V gene sequence: CDR1 LGHNA, CDR2 YNFKEQ. CDR3 length equals 15 residues. Deletions cut 4 bases from V and 0 bases from J, with 13 bases between.